The present T cell receptor (beta chain) was sequenced within a study of shared clonotypes between healthy human individuals. Here immunoSEQ multiplex PCR was the method, and the copy in TCRdb shows in-frame clones only, minus some. Altogether 1 million to 1.2 million clones are present, approximately 75% being singletons, with the ten largest covering 0.89%. Trimming took 1 base from V and 0 from J, leaving 10 bases between them. Germline loops: CDR1 SGHTA, CDR2 FQGNSA. This CDR3 comprises 16 residues. This clone came up a few times. The sequence was obtained from a man aged 18-30 years in good health. Some clones in this sample may be carry-over from other donors' samples. V gene TRBV7-2 combines with J gene TRBJ2-1; D perhaps matches TRBD2 (6 bases). The sequenced sample was memory CD4+ T cells from PBMCs. Subset noted: CD45RA-negative fraction. The CDR3 DNA is TGTGCCAGCAGCTTAGGCGGGATTAGCTCCTACAATGAGCAGTTCTTC. Residues: CASSLGGISSYNEQFF.